The subject of this entry is one TCR beta chain. Its matching antigen is unknown. The sample originates from a study of a mutant IDH1 vaccine in newly diagnosed glioma. The overall study: Vaccines were first given 4-6 weeks after radiotherapy alone, or with temozolomide cycles. Participants attended visit V12, the safety follow-up, at week 35, and then attended visit V13 at week 47.

Time point here: week 35, safety follow-up. Each dose of the vaccine consisted of 300 ug of mutant IDH1 20-mer peptide, with topical imiquimod. The study enrolled donors with new WHO grade 3 or 4 IDH1-mutant, ATRX-lost astrocytomas. V lost 7 bases and J 0 bases, leaving 12 bases between the germline ends. Germline V gives CDR1 SQVTM, CDR2 ANQGSEA. The CDR3 is 14 residues long. Clones were read by immunoSEQ multiplex PCR, and TCRdb kept only the in-frame ones, dropping some. The table records 50,000 to 70,000 clones, 74% of them present only once. The chain employs TRBV29-1 and TRBJ2-2; D might be TRBD2 (6 bases). Sequenced here: PBMCs, sampled from a glioma patient whose treatment included an IDH1 peptide vaccine. The clonotype was recovered from a man aged 50 to 59 with glioma. In DNA form, the CDR3 reads TGCAGCGCATGGGGACTCACGAACACCGGGGAGCTGTTTTTT. Translation: CSAWGLTNTGELFF.